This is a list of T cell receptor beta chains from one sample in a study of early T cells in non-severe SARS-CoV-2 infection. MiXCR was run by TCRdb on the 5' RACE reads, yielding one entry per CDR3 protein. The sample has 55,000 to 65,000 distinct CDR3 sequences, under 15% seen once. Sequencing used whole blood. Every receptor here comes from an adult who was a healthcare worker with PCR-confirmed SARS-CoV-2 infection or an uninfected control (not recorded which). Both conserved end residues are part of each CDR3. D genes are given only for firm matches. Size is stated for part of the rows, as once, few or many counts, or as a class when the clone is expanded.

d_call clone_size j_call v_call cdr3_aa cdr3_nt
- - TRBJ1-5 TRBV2 CASSSNQPQHF TGTGCCAGCAGTTCCAATCAGCCCCAGCATTTT
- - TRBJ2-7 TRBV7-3 CASSQMTRATGTYEQYF TGTGCCAGCAGCCAGATGACGCGGGCAACGGGAACCTACGAGCAGTACTTC
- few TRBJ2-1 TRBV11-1 CASSLGAGSYNEQFF TGTGCCAGCAGCTTAGGTGCAGGATCCTACAATGAGCAGTTCTTC
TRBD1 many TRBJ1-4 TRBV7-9 CASSLLRTGSPRATNEKLFF TGTGCCAGCAGCTTACTCAGGACAGGGAGCCCCCGGGCAACTAATGAAAAACTGTTTTTT
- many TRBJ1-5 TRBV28 CASKGPRPYSNQPQHF TGTGCCAGCAAGGGACCGAGACCATATAGCAATCAGCCCCAGCATTTT
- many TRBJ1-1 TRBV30 CAWTVNTEAFF TGTGCCTGGACGGTGAACACTGAAGCTTTCTTT
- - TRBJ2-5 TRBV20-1 CSAPKDSLETQYF TGCAGTGCTCCGAAGGACAGTCTAGAGACCCAGTACTTC
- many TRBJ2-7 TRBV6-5 CASSYKGPPGEQYF TGTGCCAGCAGTTACAAAGGACCCCCGGGAGAGCAGTACTTC
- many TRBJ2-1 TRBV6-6 CASSHRARSTAYNEQFF TGTGCCAGCAGCCACCGAGCTCGATCGACAGCCTACAATGAGCAGTTCTTC
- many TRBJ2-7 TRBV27 CASSFLLGFHEQYF TGTGCCAGCAGTTTCCTCTTGGGGTTTCACGAGCAGTACTTC
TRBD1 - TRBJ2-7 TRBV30 CAWSPTTRQGAYF TGTGCCTGGAGTCCGACCACTCGACAGGGGGCCTACTTC
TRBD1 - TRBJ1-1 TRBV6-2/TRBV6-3 CASSRPGTGGGLGFF TGTGCCAGCAGCCGTCCCGGGACAGGCGGAGGATTGGGTTTCTTT
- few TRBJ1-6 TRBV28 CASSLVNSPLHF TGTGCCAGCAGTTTGGTGAATTCACCCCTCCACTTT
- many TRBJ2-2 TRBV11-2 CASSLDLETANTGELFF TGTGCCAGCAGCTTAGATCTCGAGACAGCGAACACCGGGGAGCTGTTTTTT
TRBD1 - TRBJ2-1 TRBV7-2 CASTTGTGENEQFF TGTGCCAGTACGACCGGGACAGGGGAAAATGAGCAGTTCTTC
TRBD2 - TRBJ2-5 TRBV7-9 CASSSGLAGAQETQYF TGTGCCAGCAGCTCGGGACTAGCGGGGGCCCAAGAGACCCAGTACTTC